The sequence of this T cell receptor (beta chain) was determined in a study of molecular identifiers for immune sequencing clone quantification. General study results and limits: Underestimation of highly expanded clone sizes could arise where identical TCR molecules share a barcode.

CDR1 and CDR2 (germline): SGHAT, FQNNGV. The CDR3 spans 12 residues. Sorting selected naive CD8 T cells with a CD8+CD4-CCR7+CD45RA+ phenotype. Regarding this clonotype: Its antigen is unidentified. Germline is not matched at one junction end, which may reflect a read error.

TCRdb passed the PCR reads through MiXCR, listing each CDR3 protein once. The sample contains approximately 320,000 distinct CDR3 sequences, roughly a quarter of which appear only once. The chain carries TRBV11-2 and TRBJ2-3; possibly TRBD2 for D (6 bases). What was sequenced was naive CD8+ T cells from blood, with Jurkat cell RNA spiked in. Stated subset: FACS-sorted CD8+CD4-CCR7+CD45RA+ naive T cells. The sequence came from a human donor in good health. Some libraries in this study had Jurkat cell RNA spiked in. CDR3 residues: CTSRSTGDTQYF. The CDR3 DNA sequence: TGTACCAGCAGGTCAACGGGGGATACGCAGTATTTC.